This T cell receptor beta chain emerged from a study of control samples from healthy donors and cancer patients. Sequencing used immunoSEQ multiplex PCR; TCRdb keeps in-frame clones, though not all of them. Here the sample spans tens of thousands of clones, about 87% being singletons. This clone was seen only a few times. Trimming cost V 6 bases and J 9 bases, with 18 bases left between them. The CDR3 consists of 14 residues. Looked up from germline, CDR1 is MNHEY and CDR2 is SVGAGI. Sequenced: blood. The chain employs TRBV6-5 and TRBJ2-4, with D tentatively TRBD2 (6 bases). The clonotype originates from a woman in her seventies in good health. The CDR3 bases are TGTGCCAGCAGCCGCGCCCGGACCGGGGGCATTCAGTACTTC. It yields the protein CASSRARTGGIQYF.